One sample yielded the 20 T cell receptor beta chains listed below, sequenced in a study of T cell responses to AZD1222 COVID-19 vaccine. Here immunoSEQ multiplex PCR was the method, and the copy in TCRdb shows in-frame clones only, minus some. This repertoire shows 150,000 to 200,000 clones, approximately 90% found once; its top ten account for 1.3% to 1.5%. The sequencing used peripheral blood, collected on day 0 of AZD1222 vaccination. These receptors all come from an adult in good health.

With respect to this clone: At the DNA level, this CDR3 is encoded by other sequences in the same sample as well. The J gene is TRBJ2-7, the V gene TRBV7-9; D remains unclear. V shed 5 bases and J shed 0 bases, with 5 bases lying between them. Germline V gene lookup returns CDR1 SEHNR and CDR2 FQNEAQ (reference sequence). This CDR3 is built from 12 residues. CDR3 region: CASSPSSYEQYF. The CDR3 DNA reads as TGTGCCAGCAGCCCGAGCTCCTACGAGCAGTACTTC.

The V gene is TRBV7-8, the J gene TRBJ1-5; D is undetermined. V was trimmed by 0 bases and J by 0 bases, leaving 9 bases between them. This CDR3 has 16 residues. Germline CDR1 is SGHVS and CDR2 is FQNEAQ. Written as DNA, the CDR3 is TGTGCCAGCAGCTTAGCGGCAGCCTATAGCAATCAGCCCCAGCATTTT. Amino acids: CASSLAAAYSNQPQHF.

The chain joins TRBV5-4 to TRBJ1-1; D is undetermined. The CDR3 loop spans 14 amino acids. The germline V gene has CDR1 SGHNT and CDR2 YYREEE (reference sequence). Trimming cost V 0 bases and J 0 bases, with 6 bases left between them. DNA for the CDR3: TGTGCCAGCAGCTTGGACAGCATGAACACTGAAGCTTTCTTT. As protein: CASSLDSMNTEAFF. Filled out from reference TRBV5-4 and TRBJ1-1, the complete variable domain reads ETGVTQSPTHLIKTRGQQVTLRCSSQSGHNTVSWYQQALGQGPQFIFQYYREEENGRGNFPPRFSGLQFPNYSSELNVNALELDDSALYLCASSLDSMNTEAFFGQGTRLTVV.

The rearrangement joins TRBV19 to TRBJ1-2, with D unclear. V lost 7 bases, J lost 4 bases, and 19 bases lay in between. The CDR3 has 15 residues. The germline gives CDR1 LNHDA, CDR2 SQIVND (reference sequence). The CDR3, as DNA: TGTGCCAGTACCCAGCCCAACCGGCCGCTCTATGGCTACACCTTC. Translating it yields CASTQPNRPLYGYTF.

The CDR3 here is CASSPHRGQLNTEAFF. The CDR3 DNA sequence: TGTGCCAGCAGTCCTCACAGGGGGCAGTTAAACACTGAAGCTTTCTTT. V gene TRBV28 combines with J gene TRBJ1-1; 9 bases are shared with TRBD1. This CDR3 has 16 residues. Germline CDR1 reads MDHEN; CDR2 reads SYDVKM. The trim removed 5 bases at V and 2 bases at J, leaving 9 bases unmatched.

The rearrangement uses TRBV21-1 and TRBJ2-1. TRBV21-1 is a pseudogene. The CDR3 runs to 17 residues. CDR3 region: CASTRGLGGYSYNEQFF. CDR3 nucleotide sequence: TGTGCCAGCACCAGGGGCCTTGGGGGGTACTCCTACAATGAGCAGTTCTTC.

V and J are TRBV12-5 and TRBJ1-6; possibly TRBD1 for D (6 bases). This CDR3 region has 18 residues. CDR1 LGHNT and CDR2 FRNRAP come from the germline V gene. The ends were cut back, 0 bases at V and 7 bases at J, with 19 bases in the middle. The CDR3 coding sequence is TGTGCTAGTGGTTTGGTATGGTCAAGATCGGACAGCAATTCACCCCTCCACTTT. It yields the protein CASGLVWSRSDSNSPLHF.

The chain recombines TRBV6-5 with TRBJ2-2; D not certain. Trimming took off 0 bases at V and 2 bases at J, with 10 bases between the two ends. The germline CDR1 and CDR2 sequences are MNHEY and SVGAGI. The CDR3 is 16 amino acids. Here the CDR3 reads CASSYSRRLNTGELFF. CDR3 DNA sequence: TGTGCCAGCAGTTACTCCAGGCGACTTAACACCGGGGAGCTGTTTTTT.

The chain's CDR3 is CASSQEAMAYEQYF. The DNA for the CDR3 is TGCGCCAGCAGCCAAGAGGCAATGGCCTACGAGCAGTACTTC. This chain uses TRBV4-1 with TRBJ2-7; D not certain. Germline lookup yields CDR1 MGHRA and CDR2 YSYEKL. The V and J ends lost 0 bases and 2 bases respectively, with 8 bases between them. The CDR3 runs 14 residues.

Only one count was recorded for this clone. This chain joins TRBV7-9 and TRBJ1-4; 9 nucleotides line up with TRBD1. The junction had 3 bases not matched to a gene; V was cut back by 5 bases and J by 5 bases. CDR3 size: 14 residues. CDR1 and CDR2 from the germline V gene are SEHNR and FQNEAQ (reference sequence). CDR3 DNA: TGTGCCAGCAGCCCCGGGACAGGGAATGAAAAACTGTTTTTT. Translation: CASSPGTGNEKLFF.

V and J are TRBV5-1 and TRBJ2-5; TRBD1 is a possible D gene (6 bases). V lost 2 bases to trimming and J lost 2 bases, with 10 bases between them. CDR1 and CDR2 (germline): SGHRS, YFSETQ. The CDR3 has 14 residues. The CDR3 loop is CASSFTGRQETQYF. The CDR3 coding sequence is TGCGCCAGCAGCTTTACAGGGCGGCAAGAGACCCAGTACTTC.

V gene TRBV28 combines with J gene TRBJ1-5; 12 positions agree with TRBD1. This CDR3 has 14 residues. Germline V gives CDR1 MDHEN, CDR2 SYDVKM. V was pared by 5 bases and J by 9 bases, with 5 bases of the junction left unmatched. Here the CDR3 reads CASSGTGGSAPQHF. The CDR3 bases are TGTGCCAGCAGTGGGACAGGGGGCTCAGCGCCCCAGCATTTT.

The chain has TRBV27 and TRBJ1-3; the D is unclear. CDR1 is MNHEY and CDR2 is SMNVEV in the germline V gene (reference sequence). This CDR3 is 13 amino acids long. V was shortened by 0 bases and J by 5 bases, with 5 bases between the two germline ends. This CDR3 is CASSLSPRNTIYF. Written as DNA, the CDR3 is TGTGCCAGCAGTTTATCGCCAAGAAACACCATATATTTT.

CDR3: CASSIIRDSYSNQPQHF. CDR3 in DNA: TGTGCCAGTAGTATAATAAGGGATTCTTATAGCAATCAGCCCCAGCATTTT. The chain carries TRBV19 and TRBJ1-5; no reliable D call. The CDR3 length is 17 residues. V gave up 2 bases and J gave up 0 bases, with 14 bases separating them. Germline-derived CDR1 and CDR2 are LNHDA and SQIVND (reference sequence).

This chain links TRBV18 with TRBJ1-3; possible D gene TRBD1, 5 bases. V was cut by 4 bases and J by 11 bases, with 18 bases left in between. Germline CDR1 reads KGHSH; CDR2 reads LQKENI. CDR3 length: 14 residues. The CDR3: CASSRGQVDVAIYF. CDR3 nucleotide sequence: TGTGCCAGCTCACGAGGACAAGTCGATGTCGCCATATATTTT.

In DNA form, the CDR3 reads TGTGCCAGCAGTTCCGGGACAGGGCCCTATGGCTACACCTTC. It encodes CASSSGTGPYGYTF. This chain uses TRBV11-2 with TRBJ1-2, with 9 nucleotides matching TRBD1. V lost 6 bases, J lost 4 bases, and 6 bases stayed unmatched. Per germline, CDR1 SGHAT and CDR2 FQNNGV. This CDR3 region has 14 residues.

The chain links TRBV15 to TRBJ1-6; 11 bases are shared with TRBD1. Germline CDR1 and CDR2: LNHNV and YYDKDF (reference sequence). The CDR3 length is 21 residues. V was clipped by 3 bases and J by 3 bases; unmatched bases: 16. CDR3 sequence: CATSRRYGQGASTSYNSPLHF. The CDR3 DNA reads as TGTGCCACCAGCAGGCGCTATGGACAGGGGGCTTCAACCAGCTATAATTCACCCCTCCACTTT.

The chain employs TRBV27 and TRBJ2-1, with 8 bases matching TRBD1. The CDR3 length is 16 residues. Looked up from germline, CDR1 is MNHEY and CDR2 is SMNVEV (reference sequence). The junction had 7 bases not matched to a gene; V was cut back by 4 bases and J by 2 bases. CDR3 DNA sequence: TGTGCCAGCAGTTACGGGGCAGGGGGCACCTACAATGAGCAGTTCTTC. Protein sequence: CASSYGAGGTYNEQFF.

The chain carries TRBV29-1 and TRBJ1-2; D call uncertain. This CDR3 has 14 amino acids. Deletions cut 5 bases from V and 4 bases from J, with 17 bases between. The germline gives CDR1 SQVTM, CDR2 ANQGSEA. The CDR3 reads CSVHTSLLGYGYTF. The CDR3 DNA is TGCAGCGTTCACACAAGCCTACTTGGCTATGGCTACACCTTC.

The rearrangement joins TRBV29-1 to TRBJ2-1, with TRBD2 matching over 8 bases. V was clipped by 0 bases and J by 3 bases; unmatched bases: 7. Germline V lookup: CDR1 SQVTM, CDR2 ANQGSEA. The CDR3 is 16 residues long. CDR3 sequence: CSVEDRGGGFYNEQFF. In DNA form, the CDR3 reads TGCAGCGTTGAAGATCGGGGGGGCGGCTTCTACAATGAGCAGTTCTTC.